This T cell receptor beta chain is from a study of shared clonotypes between healthy human individuals. Germline-derived CDR1 and CDR2 are MDHEN and SYDVKM. This CDR3 has 12 amino acids. It was across several immunoSEQ plates that each subset's genomic DNA was evenly split. The repertoire was sequenced with immunoSEQ multiplex PCR; TCRdb's copy has only in-frame clones and lacks some. The data contain about 1.1 million clones, roughly 77% of them singletons. The donor population consisted of healthy HIV-negative adults with no recent acute infections or vaccinations. Turning to this clone: Its antigen is unidentified. At one end, the junction sequence differs from germline, possibly due to a read error.

Findings and limits, study-wide: Tissue TCR repertoires likely differ from these blood-only repertoires. Generally, estimated richness proved larger in naive subsets than it did in memory subsets.

The chain joins TRBV28 to TRBJ2-7; the D gene is possibly TRBD2 (6 bases). Sequenced: memory CD4+ T cells from PBMCs. The sample's subset: CD45RA-negative fraction. The sequence was collected from a man between 18 and 35 years old in good health. Some clones in this sample may be carry-over from other donors' samples. For the CDR3, the DNA is TGTGCCAGCAGTCGCGAACGGGAGACAGCCACCTTC. Its protein is CASSRERETATF. Based on the CDR3 plus reference TRBV28 and TRBJ2-7, the full variable domain is DVKVTQSSRYLVKRTGEKVFLECVQDMDHENMFWYRQDPGLGLRLIYFSYDVKMKEKGDIPEGYSVSREKKERFSLILESASTNQTSMYLCASSRERETATFGPGTRLTVT.